This T cell receptor (beta chain) was observed in a study of brain T cells in children with intractable seizures. Findings of the study overall: Only CDR3 sequence similarity suggested viral specificity, without known HCMV serostatus. Pre-surgery blood may have been undersampled, hiding some clones.

A remark on this clone: The antigen is undetermined.

The time point was: blood from clinic visit 5 months post-surgery; TSC patient then seizure free. Surgery cases with the highest brain T cell transcript signatures were chosen for sequencing. The CDR3 spans 14 residues. V was trimmed by 5 bases and J by 4 bases, leaving 14 bases between them. Germline V gene sequence: CDR1 MNHEY, CDR2 SMNVEV (reference sequence). TCRdb's copy holds only in-frame clones and misses some; the assay was immunoSEQ multiplex PCR. The sample contains 340,000 or so clones, about 93% of which appear only once. This receptor was identified in a boy younger than two with tuberous sclerosis and intractable seizures. The source was peripheral blood, collected more than 4 months after surgery. The chain employs TRBV27 and TRBJ2-5; the D gene is possibly TRBD2 (5 bases). CDR3 bases: TGTGCCAGCAGTCCCCTTGAGGGAGTAGAGACCCAGTACTTC. It is translated as CASSPLEGVETQYF.